This T cell receptor (beta chain) was obtained from a study of blood T cell repertoires in COVID-19. Study overall: The United States, Italy and Spain provided the acute and convalescent COVID-19 samples. Nucleic acid was either cDNA or gDNA, and it came from T cells, B-cell-depleted T cells, or PBMCs.

Patients in Seattle were enrolled during active infection, then followed longitudinally. Authors' data handling: Reference gene primer amplification in the assay estimated nucleated cell counts. Profiled with immunoSEQ multiplex PCR; TCRdb holds only in-frame clones, not every one. V and J calls and clone size are those listed in that table; D and trimming were worked out from the DNA. The sample lists about 300,000 clones, 90% to 95% occurring once. This clone has just a few counts. The sequence derives from a woman under 40 with COVID-19, enrolled during active disease. Sequenced sample: peripheral blood.

This CDR3 is CASSPGWGTANTGELFF. The CDR3 DNA reads TGTGCCAGCAGCCCCGGGTGGGGGACTGCTAACACCGGGGAGCTGTTTTTT. V gene TRBV11-2 combines with J gene TRBJ2-2; maybe TRBD2 (6 bases). Germline loops: CDR1 SGHAT, CDR2 FQNNGV. V was cut by 5 bases and J by 2 bases, with 18 bases left in between. The CDR3 contains 17 residues. The entire variable domain, with the rest obtained from reference TRBV11-2 and TRBJ2-2, is as follows: EAGVAQSPRYKIIEKRQSVAFWCNPISGHATLYWYQQILGQGPKLLIQFQNNGVVDDSQLPKDRFSAERLKGVDSTLKIQPAKLEDSAVYLCASSPGWGTANTGELFFGEGSRLTVL.